This TCR beta chain was captured by sequencing in a study of beta chain features in type 1 diabetes. Study details: Taken together, all samples contributed 107,917,701 examined sorted cells.

Study findings and constraints: Within each of all four CD4+ subsets, Type 1 diabetes patients had TCRB CDR3s that were moderately but significantly shorter.

CD4+ naive, central memory, regulatory and stem cell-like memory subsets were isolated by sorting on CD45RO/CCR7/CD25/CD127/CD95/CD27. The sample holds a few counts of this clone. The antigen is undetermined. The study reverse transcribed the entire isolated RNA, so it sequenced expressed TCRB transcripts. The table came from immunoSEQ multiplex PCR; TCRdb's copy has only in-frame clones and leaves some out. The repertoire consists of 600,000 to 700,000 clones, with 9.5% to 15% occurring once and the leading ten covering more than 0.09%. With 5 bases removed from V and 4 bases from J, the gap between germline ends came to 11 bases. The CDR3 runs to 13 residues. Germline CDR1 and CDR2: SGHVS and FQNEAQ.

The receptor was derived from a man in his thirties or forties with type 1 diabetes. V gene TRBV7-8 combines with J gene TRBJ1-2, with TRBD1 as a possible D gene (5 bases). Sequenced material: naive CD4+ T cells from blood. The CDR3 protein is CASSPSGSYGYTF. The CDR3 bases are TGTGCCAGCAGCCCTTCAGGGAGCTATGGCTACACCTTC.